The source of this T cell receptor beta chain is a study of regulatory T cells in long-lasting Graves disease. Study results and limitations: When disease was persistent, TRBV28, TRBJ1-2 and TRBJ2-5 were the favored segments.

Library construction for TCR beta used iRepertoire HTBI primers and Arm-PCR of CDR3 regions. TCRdb re-derived calls from the multiplex PCR reads in MiXCR, one entry per CDR3 protein. Counted here are 420,000 or so distinct CDR3 sequences, roughly 17% occurring once; the ten biggest clones make up approximately 22%. Sample time point: newly diagnosed GD, antithyroid drugs for less than 3 months. Extracted PBMC RNA gave rise to the TCR library. Points on this clonotype: Its antigen is unknown. An end of the junction differs from the germline gene, which may be a read error.

Germline CDR1 is SGHRS and CDR2 is YFSETQ. The CDR3 has 14 amino acids. These same records also appear under a second study, on T cells in Graves' hyperthyroidism and ophthalmopathy.

The rearrangement joins TRBV5-1 to TRBJ2-7, with D perhaps TRBD1 or TRBD2 (5 bases each). The receptor was derived from a woman aged 18 to 35 with Graves disease. This specimen consisted of peripheral blood mononuclear cells (PBMCs), obtained at new diagnosis, from a patient treated with antithyroid drugs. The CDR3 reads CTSSLRGAPYEQYF. CDR3 coding DNA: TGCACCAGCAGCTTGCGAGGGGCCCCCTACGAGCAGTACTTC.